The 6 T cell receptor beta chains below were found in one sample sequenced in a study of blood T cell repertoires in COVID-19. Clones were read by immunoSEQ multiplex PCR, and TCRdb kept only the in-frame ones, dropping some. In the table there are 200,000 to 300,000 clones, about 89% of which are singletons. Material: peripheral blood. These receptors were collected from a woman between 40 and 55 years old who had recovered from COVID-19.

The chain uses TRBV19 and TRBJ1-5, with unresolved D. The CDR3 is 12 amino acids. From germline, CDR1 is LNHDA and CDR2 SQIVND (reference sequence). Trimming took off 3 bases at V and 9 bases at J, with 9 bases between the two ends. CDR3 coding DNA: TGTGCCAGTAGTATGGGCACGCGGCCCCAGCATTTT. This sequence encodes CASSMGTRPQHF.

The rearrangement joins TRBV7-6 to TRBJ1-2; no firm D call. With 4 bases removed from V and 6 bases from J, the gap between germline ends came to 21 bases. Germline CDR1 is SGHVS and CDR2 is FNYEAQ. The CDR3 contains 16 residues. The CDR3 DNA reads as TGTGCCAGCAGCTCACTGGAAGCACGACATTCGAATGGCTACACCTTC. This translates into CASSSLEARHSNGYTF.

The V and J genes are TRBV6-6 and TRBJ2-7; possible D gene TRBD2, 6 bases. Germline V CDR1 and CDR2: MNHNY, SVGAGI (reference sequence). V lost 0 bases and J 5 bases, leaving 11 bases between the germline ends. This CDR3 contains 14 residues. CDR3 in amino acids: CASSYSEGINEQYF. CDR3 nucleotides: TGTGCCAGCAGTTACTCGGAGGGAATCAACGAGCAGTACTTC.

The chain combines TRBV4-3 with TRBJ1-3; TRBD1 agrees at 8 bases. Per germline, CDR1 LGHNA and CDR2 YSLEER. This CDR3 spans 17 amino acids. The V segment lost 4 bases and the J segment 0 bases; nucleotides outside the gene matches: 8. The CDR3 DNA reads TGCGCCAGCAGCCGGAACCAGGGGGCCCACTCTGGAAACACCATATATTTT. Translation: CASSRNQGAHSGNTIYF.

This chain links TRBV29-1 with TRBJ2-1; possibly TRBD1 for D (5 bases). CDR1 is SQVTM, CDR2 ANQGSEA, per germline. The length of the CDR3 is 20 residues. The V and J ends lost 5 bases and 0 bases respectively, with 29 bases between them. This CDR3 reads CSVSPMTGAQALSSYNEQFF. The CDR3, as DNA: TGCAGCGTTTCCCCGATGACGGGTGCACAGGCTCTGAGCTCCTACAATGAGCAGTTCTTC.

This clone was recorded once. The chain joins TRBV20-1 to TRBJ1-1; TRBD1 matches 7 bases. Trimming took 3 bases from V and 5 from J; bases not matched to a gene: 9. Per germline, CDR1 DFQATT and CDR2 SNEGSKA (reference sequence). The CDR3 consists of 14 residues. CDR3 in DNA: TGCAGTGCTAGTAACAGGGGTGTTGGGACTGAAGCTTTCTTT. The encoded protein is CSASNRGVGTEAFF.